The 5 T cell receptor beta chains presented below share a single source sample, sequenced in a study of CD4 T cells in relation to SARS-CoV-2 and coronaviruses. Assay: immunoSEQ multiplex PCR; the TCRdb copy retains only in-frame clones and omits some. The sample has under 25,000 clones; approximately 80% are singletons. Their recognized antigens are unknown. The unexposed donors gave CD4+ T cells in 2011-2018, prior to COVID-19. CD4+ T cells were isolated from the cells after less than 13 days of culture. The sample comprised CD4+ T cells from PBMCs, cultured in vitro. The source is a human donor in good health.

The genes are TRBV11-3 and TRBJ2-1, with TRBD1 as a possible D gene (6 bases). This CDR3 has 15 amino acids. Looked up from germline, CDR1 is SGHNT and CDR2 is YENEEA. V lost 1 base and J 1 base, leaving 8 bases between the germline ends. CDR3 in DNA: TGTGCCAGCAGCTTAGGAACAGGGTCCTACAATGAGCAGTTCTTC. This gives the protein CASSLGTGSYNEQFF.

This sequence joins TRBV6-5 and TRBJ2-7; D is unresolved. Trimming stripped 4 bases from V and 2 bases from J, with 15 bases between. Germline assignment: CDR1 MNHEY and CDR2 SVGAGI. CDR3 length equals 15 residues. CDR3 DNA: TGTGCCAGCAGTTTGCCGGGCACGGAAGCCTACGAGCAGTACTTC. Its translation is CASSLPGTEAYEQYF.

This clone showed up just a few times. Mismatch with germline at one junction end may stem from a read error. CDR3 residues: CATSRDWVNSHNSPLHF. The CDR3 nucleotides read TGTGCCACCAGCAGAGATTGGGTAAACTCCCATAATTCACCCCTCCACTTT. The rearrangement uses TRBV15 and TRBJ1-6; D is unclear. The CDR3 extends over 17 amino acids. Germline loops: CDR1 LNHNV, CDR2 YYDKDF (reference sequence).

The chain joins TRBV6-5 to TRBJ2-2; no firm D call. Germline CDR1 MNHEY, CDR2 SVGAGI. There are 11 residues in the CDR3. V was pared by 8 bases and J by 5 bases, with 6 bases between. The CDR3 is CASFLTGELFF. CDR3 bases: TGTGCCAGCTTTCTTACCGGGGAGCTGTTTTTT.

The V call is TRBV7-9, the J call TRBJ2-7; a weak D match, TRBD1 (6 bases). V was pared by 0 bases and J by 2 bases, with 17 bases between. This CDR3 has 17 residues. CDR1 is SEHNR, CDR2 FQNEAQ, per germline (reference sequence). The CDR3 sequence: CASSLASGWGQTYEQYF. The CDR3 nucleotides read TGTGCCAGCAGCTTAGCTTCGGGTTGGGGGCAAACCTACGAGCAGTACTTC.